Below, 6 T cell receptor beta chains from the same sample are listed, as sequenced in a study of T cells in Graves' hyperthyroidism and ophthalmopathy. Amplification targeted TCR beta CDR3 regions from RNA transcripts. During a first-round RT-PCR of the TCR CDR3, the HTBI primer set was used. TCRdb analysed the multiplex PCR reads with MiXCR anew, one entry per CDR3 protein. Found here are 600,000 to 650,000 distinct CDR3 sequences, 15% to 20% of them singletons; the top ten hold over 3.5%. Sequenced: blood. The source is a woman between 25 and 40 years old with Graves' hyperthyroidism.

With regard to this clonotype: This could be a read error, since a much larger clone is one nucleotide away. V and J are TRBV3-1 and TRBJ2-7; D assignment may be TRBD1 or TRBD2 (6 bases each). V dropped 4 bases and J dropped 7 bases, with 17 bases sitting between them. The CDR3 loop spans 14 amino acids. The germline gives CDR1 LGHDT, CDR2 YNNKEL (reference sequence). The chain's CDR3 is CASSRVGGLGEQYF. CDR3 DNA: TGTGCCAGCAGCCGAGTTGGGGGGCTGGGGGAGCAGTACTTC.

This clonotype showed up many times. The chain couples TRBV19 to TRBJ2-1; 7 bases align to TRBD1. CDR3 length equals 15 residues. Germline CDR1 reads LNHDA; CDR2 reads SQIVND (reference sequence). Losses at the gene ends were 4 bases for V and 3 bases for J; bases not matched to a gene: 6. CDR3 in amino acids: CASSTGQVNYNEQFF. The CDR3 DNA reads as TGTGCCAGTAGTACCGGACAGGTGAACTACAATGAGCAGTTCTTC. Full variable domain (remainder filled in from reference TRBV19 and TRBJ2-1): DGGITQSPKYLFRKEGQNVTLSCEQNLNHDAMYWYRQDPGQGLRLIYYSQIVNDFQKGDIAEGYSVSREKKESFPLTVTSAQKNPTAFYLCASSTGQVNYNEQFFGPGTRLTVL.

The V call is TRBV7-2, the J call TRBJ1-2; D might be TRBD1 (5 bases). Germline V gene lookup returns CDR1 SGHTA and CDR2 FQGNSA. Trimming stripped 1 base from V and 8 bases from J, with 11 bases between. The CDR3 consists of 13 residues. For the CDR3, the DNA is TGTGCCAGCAGCTTAGGGAGAGGGGTGGGCTACACCTTC. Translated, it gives CASSLGRGVGYTF.

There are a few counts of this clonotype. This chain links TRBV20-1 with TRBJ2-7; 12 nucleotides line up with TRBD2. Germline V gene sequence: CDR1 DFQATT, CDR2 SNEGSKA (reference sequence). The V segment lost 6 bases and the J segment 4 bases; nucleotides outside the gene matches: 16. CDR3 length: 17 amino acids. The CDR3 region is CSAQLPGLAGAEYEQYF. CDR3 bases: TGCAGTGCACAGCTTCCGGGACTAGCGGGTGCGGAGTACGAGCAGTACTTC.

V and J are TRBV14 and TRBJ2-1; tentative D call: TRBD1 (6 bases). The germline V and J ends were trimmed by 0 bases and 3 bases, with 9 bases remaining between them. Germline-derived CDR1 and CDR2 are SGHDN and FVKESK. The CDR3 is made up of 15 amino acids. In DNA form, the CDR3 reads TGTGCCAGCAGCCAAGATATCAGGGGCTACAATGAGCAGTTCTTC. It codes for CASSQDIRGYNEQFF.

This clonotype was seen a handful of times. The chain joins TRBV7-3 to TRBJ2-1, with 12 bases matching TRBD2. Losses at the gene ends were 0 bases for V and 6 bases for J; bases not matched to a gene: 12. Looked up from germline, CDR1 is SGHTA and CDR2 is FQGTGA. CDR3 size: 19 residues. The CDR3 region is CASSLTLAGGSESSNEQFF. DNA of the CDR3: TGTGCCAGCAGCTTAACTCTAGCGGGAGGGTCGGAATCAAGCAATGAGCAGTTCTTC. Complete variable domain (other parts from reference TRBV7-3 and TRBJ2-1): GAGVSQTPSNKVTEKGKYVELRCDPISGHTALYWYRQSLGQGPEFLIYFQGTGAADDSGLPNDRFFAVRPEGSVSTLKIQRTERGDSAVYLCASSLTLAGGSESSNEQFFGPGTRLTVL.